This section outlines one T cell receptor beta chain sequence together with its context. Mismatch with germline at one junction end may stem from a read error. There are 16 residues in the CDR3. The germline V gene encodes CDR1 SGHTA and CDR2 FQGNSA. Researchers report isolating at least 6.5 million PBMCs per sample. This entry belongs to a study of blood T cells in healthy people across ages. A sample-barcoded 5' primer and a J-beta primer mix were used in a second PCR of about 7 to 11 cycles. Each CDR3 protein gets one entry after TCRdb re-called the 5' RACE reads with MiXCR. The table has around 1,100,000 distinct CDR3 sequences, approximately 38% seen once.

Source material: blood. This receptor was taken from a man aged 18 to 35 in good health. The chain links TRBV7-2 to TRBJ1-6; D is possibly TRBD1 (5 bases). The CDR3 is CASSFRRVILNSPPHF. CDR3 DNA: TGTGCCAGCAGCTTCCGCAGGGTCATCCTTAATTCACCCCCCCACTTT.